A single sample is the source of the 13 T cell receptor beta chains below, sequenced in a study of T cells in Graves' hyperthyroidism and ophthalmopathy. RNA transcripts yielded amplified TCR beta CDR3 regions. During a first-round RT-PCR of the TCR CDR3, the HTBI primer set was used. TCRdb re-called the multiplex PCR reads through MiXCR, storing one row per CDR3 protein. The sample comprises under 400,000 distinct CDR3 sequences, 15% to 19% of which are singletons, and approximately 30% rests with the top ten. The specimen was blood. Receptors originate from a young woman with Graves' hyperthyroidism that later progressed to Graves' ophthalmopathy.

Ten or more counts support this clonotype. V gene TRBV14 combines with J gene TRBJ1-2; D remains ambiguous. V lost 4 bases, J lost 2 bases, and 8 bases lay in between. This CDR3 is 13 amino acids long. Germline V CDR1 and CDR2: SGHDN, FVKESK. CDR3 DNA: TGTGCCAGCAGCCGGAACCGCAACTATGGCTACACCTTC. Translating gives CASSRNRNYGYTF.

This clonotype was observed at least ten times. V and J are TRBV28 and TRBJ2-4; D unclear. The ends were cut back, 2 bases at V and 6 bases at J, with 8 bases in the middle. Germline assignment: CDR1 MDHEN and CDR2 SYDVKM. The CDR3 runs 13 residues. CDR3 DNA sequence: TGTGCCAGCAGTTTAACCAGCCCAAACATTCAGTACTTC. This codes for CASSLTSPNIQYF.

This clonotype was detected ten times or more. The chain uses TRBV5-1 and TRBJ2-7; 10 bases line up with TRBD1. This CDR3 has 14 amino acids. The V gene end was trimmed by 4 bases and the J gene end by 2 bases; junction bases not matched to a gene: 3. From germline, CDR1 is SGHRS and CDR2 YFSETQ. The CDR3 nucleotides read TGCGCCAGCAGCACCGGGACAGGGGCCTACGAGCAGTACTTC. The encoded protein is CASSTGTGAYEQYF.

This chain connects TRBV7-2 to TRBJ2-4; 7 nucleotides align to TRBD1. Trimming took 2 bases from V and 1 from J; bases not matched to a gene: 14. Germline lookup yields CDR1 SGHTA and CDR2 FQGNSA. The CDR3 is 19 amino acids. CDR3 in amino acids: CASSLISEGQSFAKNIQYF. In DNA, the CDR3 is TGTGCCAGCAGCTTAATAAGCGAGGGACAGAGCTTCGCCAAAAACATTCAGTACTTC.

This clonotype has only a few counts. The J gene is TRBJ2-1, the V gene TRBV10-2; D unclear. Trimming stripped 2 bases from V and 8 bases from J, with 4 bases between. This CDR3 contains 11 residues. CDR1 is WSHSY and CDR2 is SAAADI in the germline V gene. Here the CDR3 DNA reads TGCGCCAGCAGTGAGAGTGATGAGCAGTTCTTC. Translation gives CASSESDEQFF.

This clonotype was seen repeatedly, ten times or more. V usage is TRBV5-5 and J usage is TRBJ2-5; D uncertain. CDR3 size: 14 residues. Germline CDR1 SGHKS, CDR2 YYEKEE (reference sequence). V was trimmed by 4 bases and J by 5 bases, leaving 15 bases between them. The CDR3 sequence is CASSVLRLGETQYF. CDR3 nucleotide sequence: TGTGCCAGCAGCGTCCTTCGGCTAGGGGAGACCCAGTACTTC. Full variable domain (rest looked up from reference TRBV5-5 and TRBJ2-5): DAGVTQSPTHLIKTRGQQVTLRCSPISGHKSVSWYQQVLGQGPQFIFQYYEKEERGRGNFPDRFSARQFPNYSSELNVNALLLGDSALYLCASSVLRLGETQYFGPGTRLLVL.

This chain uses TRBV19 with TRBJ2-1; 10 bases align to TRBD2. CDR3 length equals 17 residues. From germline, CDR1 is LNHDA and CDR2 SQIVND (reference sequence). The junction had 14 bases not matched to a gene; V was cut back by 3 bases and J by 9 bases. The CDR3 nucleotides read TGTGCCAGTAGTATGCCAGCGGGAGGGCCGGGAAAAGGTGAGCAGTTCTTC. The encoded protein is CASSMPAGGPGKGEQFF.

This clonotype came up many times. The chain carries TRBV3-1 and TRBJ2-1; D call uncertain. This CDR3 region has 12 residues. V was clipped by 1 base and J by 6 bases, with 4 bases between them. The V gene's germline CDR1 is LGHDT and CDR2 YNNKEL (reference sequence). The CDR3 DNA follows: TGTGCCAGCAGCCAAGTCAGCAATGAGCAGTTCTTC. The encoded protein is CASSQVSNEQFF.

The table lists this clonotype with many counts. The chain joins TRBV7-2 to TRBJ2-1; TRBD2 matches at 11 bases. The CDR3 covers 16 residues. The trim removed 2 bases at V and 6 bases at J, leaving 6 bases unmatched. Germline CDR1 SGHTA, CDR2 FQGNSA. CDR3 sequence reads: CASSLWGTSGGNEQFF. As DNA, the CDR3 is TGTGCCAGCAGCTTATGGGGGACTAGCGGTGGCAATGAGCAGTTCTTC.

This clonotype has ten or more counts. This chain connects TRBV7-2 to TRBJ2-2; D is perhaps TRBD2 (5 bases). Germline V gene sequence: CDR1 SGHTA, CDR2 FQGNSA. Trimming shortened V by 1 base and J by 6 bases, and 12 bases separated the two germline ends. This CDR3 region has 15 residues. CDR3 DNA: TGTGCCAGCAGCTTAGAGCCTAGCATGGCCGGGGAGCTGTTTTTT. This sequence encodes CASSLEPSMAGELFF.

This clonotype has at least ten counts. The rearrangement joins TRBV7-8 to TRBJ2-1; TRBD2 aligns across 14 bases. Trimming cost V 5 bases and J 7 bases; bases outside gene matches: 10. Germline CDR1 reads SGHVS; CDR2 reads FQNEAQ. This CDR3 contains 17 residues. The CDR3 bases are TGTGCCAGCAGCCCAGAAGCAGGGACTAGCGGGAGTAATGAGCAGTTCTTC. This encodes CASSPEAGTSGSNEQFF.

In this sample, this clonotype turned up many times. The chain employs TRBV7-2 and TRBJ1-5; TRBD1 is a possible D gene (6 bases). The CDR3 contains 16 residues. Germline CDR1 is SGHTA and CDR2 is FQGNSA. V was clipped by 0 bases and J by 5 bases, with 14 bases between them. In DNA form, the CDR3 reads TGTGCCAGCAGCTTAGCCGGGACACGAAGCGATCAGCCCCAGCATTTT. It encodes CASSLAGTRSDQPQHF.

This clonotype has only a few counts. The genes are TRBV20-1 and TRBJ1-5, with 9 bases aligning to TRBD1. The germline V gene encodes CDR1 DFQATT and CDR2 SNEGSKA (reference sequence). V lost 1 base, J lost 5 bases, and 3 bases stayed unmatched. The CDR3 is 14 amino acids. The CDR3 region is CSARADRGHQPQHF. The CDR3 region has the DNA TGCAGTGCTAGAGCGGACAGGGGCCATCAGCCCCAGCATTTT.